The T cell receptor beta chain described here comes from a study of cytomegalovirus exposure and HLA in healthy donors. General study points: Reports credit the classifier with highly specific, highly sensitive diagnosis of cytomegalovirus status. Many donors carried some public TCRs, although rarity characterized most TCR sequences.

Clones were read by immunoSEQ multiplex PCR, and TCRdb kept only the in-frame ones, dropping some. The table lists more than 110,000 clones, roughly nine tenths of them singletons. With regard to this clone: No antigen is known for it.

This sequence originates from a man between 18 and 35 years old in good health and CMV-seronegative. The sequencing sample was made of PBMCs.

CDR3: CASSFTPPTSGRHEQYF. CDR3 coding DNA: TGTGCCAGCAGTTTCACCCCTCCCACTAGCGGGAGACACGAGCAGTACTTC. The genes are TRBV27 and TRBJ2-7; the match to TRBD2 covers 11 bases. The V gene end was trimmed by 3 bases and the J gene end by 5 bases; junction bases not matched to a gene: 12. The length of the CDR3 is 17 residues. The germline V gene encodes CDR1 MNHEY and CDR2 SMNVEV (reference sequence).